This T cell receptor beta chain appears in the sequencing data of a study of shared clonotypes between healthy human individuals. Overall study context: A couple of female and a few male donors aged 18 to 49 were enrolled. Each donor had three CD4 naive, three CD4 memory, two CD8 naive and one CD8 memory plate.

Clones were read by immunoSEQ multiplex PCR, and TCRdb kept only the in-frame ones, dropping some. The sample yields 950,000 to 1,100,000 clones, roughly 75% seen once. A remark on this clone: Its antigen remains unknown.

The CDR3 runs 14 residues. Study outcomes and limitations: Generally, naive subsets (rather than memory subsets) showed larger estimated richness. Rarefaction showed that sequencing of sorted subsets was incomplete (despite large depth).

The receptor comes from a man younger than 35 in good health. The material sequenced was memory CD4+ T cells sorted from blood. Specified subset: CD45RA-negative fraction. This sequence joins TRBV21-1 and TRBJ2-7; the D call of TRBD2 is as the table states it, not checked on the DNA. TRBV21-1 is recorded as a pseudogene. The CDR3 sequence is CASSPRTGKYEQYF. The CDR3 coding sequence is TGTGCCAGCAGCCCTCGGACGGGAAAATACGAGCAGTACTTC.